This record covers a single TCR beta chain. This record comes from a study of cytomegalovirus exposure and HLA in healthy donors. The CDR3 sequence is 13 residues long. Germline assignment: CDR1 SEHNR and CDR2 FQNEAQ (reference sequence). The germline V and J ends were trimmed by 5 bases and 2 bases, with 8 bases remaining between them. The PCR used 60 Vbeta and 13 Jbeta primers. Per the study methods: In a later analysis, roughly 11 million of around 75 million unique beta chains occurred in at least two donors. TCRdb's table, derived via immunoSEQ multiplex PCR, lists solely in-frame clones and lacks some. D and trimming were read from the DNA, whereas the V and J calls and clone size are those reported in that table. The table shows around 190,000 clones, with more than 65% occurring only once.

This chain links TRBV7-9 with TRBJ2-3; possibly TRBD1 for D (6 bases). Material for sequencing was PBMCs. The clonotype was recovered from a female donor in good health and CMV-seronegative. The CDR3 region is CASSDRYTDTQYF. CDR3 nucleotides: TGTGCCAGCAGCGACAGGTACACAGATACGCAGTATTTT.